This T cell receptor beta chain emerged from a study of shared clonotypes between healthy human individuals. The CDR3 length is 15 residues. Germline values: CDR1 SGHAT, CDR2 FQNNGV. The V end was cut by 2 bases, the J end by 0 bases, with 9 bases between. For every subset, genomic DNA was evenly distributed across several immunoSEQ plates. Repertoires were generated with immunoSEQ multiplex PCR, while TCRdb's copy carries only in-frame clones and drops some. The repertoire holds millions of clones, with around 90% as singletons. J is TRBJ2-3 and V is TRBV11-2; D gene ambiguous. Sequencing was performed on naive CD4+ T cells sorted from blood. Described subset: CD45RA+ positively selected. The sequence came from a man aged 18 to 30 in good health. CDR3 sequence: CASSLSRLSTDTQYF. CDR3 DNA: TGTGCCAGCAGCTTATCGAGGTTAAGCACAGATACGCAGTATTTT.